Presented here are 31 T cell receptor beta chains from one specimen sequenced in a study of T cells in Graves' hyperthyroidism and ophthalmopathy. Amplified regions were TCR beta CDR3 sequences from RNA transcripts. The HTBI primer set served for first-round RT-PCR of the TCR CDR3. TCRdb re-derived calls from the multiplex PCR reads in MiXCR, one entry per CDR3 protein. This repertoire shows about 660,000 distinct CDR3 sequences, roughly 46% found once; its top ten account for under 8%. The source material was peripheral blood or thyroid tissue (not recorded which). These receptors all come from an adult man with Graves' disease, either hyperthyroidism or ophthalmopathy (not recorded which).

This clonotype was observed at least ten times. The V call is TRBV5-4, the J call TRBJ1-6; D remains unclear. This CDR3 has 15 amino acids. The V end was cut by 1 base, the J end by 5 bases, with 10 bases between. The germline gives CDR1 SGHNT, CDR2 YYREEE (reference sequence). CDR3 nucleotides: TGTGCCAGCAGCTTGTGGTCCGGCAATAATTCACCCCTCCACTTT. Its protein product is CASSLWSGNNSPLHF.

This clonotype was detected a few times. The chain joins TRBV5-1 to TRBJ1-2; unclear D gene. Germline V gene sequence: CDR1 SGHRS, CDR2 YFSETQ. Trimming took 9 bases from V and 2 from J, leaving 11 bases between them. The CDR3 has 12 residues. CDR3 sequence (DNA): TGCGCCACCAGGACCGAAAACTATGGCTACACCTTC. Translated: CATRTENYGYTF. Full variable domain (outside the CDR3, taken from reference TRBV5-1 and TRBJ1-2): KAGVTQTPRYLIKTRGQQVTLSCSPISGHRSVSWYQQTPGQGLQFLFEYFSETQRNKGNFPGRFSGRQFSNSRSEMNVSTLELGDSALYLCATRTENYGYTFGSGTRLTVV.

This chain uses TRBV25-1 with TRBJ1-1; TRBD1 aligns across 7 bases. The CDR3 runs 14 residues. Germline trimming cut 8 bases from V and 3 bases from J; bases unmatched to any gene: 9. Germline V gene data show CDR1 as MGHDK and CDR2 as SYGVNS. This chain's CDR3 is CASEIQGSDTEAFF. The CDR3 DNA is TGTGCCAGCGAAATACAGGGGTCGGACACTGAAGCTTTCTTT.

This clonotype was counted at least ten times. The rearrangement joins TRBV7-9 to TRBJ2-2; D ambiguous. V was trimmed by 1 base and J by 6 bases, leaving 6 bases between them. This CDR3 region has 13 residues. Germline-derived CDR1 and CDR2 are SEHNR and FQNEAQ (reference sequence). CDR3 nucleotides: TGTGCCAGCAGCTTAGAAGGAGCCGGGGAGCTGTTTTTT. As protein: CASSLEGAGELFF.

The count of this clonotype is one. This CDR3 reads CASSSRQGSVASPLHF. CDR3 nucleotide sequence: TGTGCCAGCAGCTCCCGACAGGGAAGTGTGGCCTCACCCCTCCACTTT. This chain connects TRBV9 to TRBJ1-6; 7 nucleotides align to TRBD1. Germline CDR1 SGDLS, CDR2 YYNGEE. J was trimmed by 10 bases and V by 4 bases; bases with no gene match: 14. The length of the CDR3 is 16 residues.

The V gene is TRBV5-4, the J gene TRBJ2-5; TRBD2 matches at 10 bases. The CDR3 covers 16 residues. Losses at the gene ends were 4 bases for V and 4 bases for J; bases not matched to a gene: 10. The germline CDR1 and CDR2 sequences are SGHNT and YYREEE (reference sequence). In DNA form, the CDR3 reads TGTGCCAGCAGCCCACGGACTAGCGGAGCCTCAGAGACCCAGTACTTC. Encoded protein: CASSPRTSGASETQYF.

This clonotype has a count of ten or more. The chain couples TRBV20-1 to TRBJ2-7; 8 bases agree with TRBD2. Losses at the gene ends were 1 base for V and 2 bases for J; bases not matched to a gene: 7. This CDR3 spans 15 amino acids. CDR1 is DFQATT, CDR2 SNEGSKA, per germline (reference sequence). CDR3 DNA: TGCAGTGCTAGAGGGACTAGCTTACAAACCTACGAGCAGTACTTC. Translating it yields CSARGTSLQTYEQYF.

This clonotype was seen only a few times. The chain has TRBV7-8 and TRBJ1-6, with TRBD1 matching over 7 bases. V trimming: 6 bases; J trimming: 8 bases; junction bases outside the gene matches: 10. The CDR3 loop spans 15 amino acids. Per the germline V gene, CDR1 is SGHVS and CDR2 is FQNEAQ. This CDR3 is CASSDKTGFDSPLHF. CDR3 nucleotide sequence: TGTGCCAGCAGTGACAAGACAGGGTTTGATTCACCCCTCCACTTT.

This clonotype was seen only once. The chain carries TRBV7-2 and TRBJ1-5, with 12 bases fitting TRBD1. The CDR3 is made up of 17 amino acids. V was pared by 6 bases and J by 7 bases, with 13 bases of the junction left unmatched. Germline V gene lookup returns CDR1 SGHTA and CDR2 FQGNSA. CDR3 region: CASRATGTGGLGQPQHF. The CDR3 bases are TGTGCCAGCAGGGCCACCGGGACAGGGGGCTTGGGGCAGCCCCAGCATTTT.

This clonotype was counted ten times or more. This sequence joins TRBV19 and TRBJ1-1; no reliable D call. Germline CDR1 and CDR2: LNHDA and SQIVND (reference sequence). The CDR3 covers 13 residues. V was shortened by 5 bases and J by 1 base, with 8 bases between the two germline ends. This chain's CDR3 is CASSEHPNTEAFF. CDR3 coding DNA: TGTGCCAGTAGTGAGCATCCGAACACTGAAGCTTTCTTT.

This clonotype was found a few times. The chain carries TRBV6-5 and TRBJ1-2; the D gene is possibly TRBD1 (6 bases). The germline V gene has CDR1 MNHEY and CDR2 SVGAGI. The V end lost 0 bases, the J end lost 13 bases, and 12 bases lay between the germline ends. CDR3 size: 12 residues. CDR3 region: CASSYSGGPSTF. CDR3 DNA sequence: TGTGCCAGCAGTTACTCGGGGGGCCCCAGCACCTTC.

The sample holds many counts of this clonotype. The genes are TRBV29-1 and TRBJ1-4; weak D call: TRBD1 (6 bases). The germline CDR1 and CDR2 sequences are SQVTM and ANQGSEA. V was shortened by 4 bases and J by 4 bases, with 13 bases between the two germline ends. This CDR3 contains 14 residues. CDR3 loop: CSVVQGAGNEKLFF. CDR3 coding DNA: TGCAGCGTTGTACAGGGTGCGGGTAATGAAAAACTGTTTTTT.

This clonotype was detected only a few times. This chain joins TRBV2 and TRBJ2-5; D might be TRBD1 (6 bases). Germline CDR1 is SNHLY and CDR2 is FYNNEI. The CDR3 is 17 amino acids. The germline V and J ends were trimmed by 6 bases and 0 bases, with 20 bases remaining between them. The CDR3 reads CASRENPQDSNQETQYF. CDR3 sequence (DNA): TGTGCCAGCAGGGAAAATCCCCAGGACAGCAACCAAGAGACCCAGTACTTC.

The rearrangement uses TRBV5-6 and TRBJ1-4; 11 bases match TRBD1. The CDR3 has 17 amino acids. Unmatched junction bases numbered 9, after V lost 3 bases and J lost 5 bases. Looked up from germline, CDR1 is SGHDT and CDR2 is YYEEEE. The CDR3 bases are TGTGCCAGCAGCTCATCCGGGACAGGGGGACCGAATGAAAAACTGTTTTTT. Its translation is CASSSSGTGGPNEKLFF.

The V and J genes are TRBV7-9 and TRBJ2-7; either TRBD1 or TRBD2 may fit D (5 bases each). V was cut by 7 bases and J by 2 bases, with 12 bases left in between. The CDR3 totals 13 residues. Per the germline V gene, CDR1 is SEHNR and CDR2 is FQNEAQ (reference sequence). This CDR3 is CASNEGIPYEQYF. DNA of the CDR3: TGTGCCAGCAATGAGGGGATCCCCTACGAGCAGTACTTC.

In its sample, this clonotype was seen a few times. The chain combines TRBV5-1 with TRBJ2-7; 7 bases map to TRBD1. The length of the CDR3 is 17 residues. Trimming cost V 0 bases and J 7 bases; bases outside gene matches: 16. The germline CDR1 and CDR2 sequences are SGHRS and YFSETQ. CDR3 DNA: TGCGCCAGCAGCTTGGCGTCCTCCGGGACAGCTCAAGTGGAGCAGTACTTC. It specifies CASSLASSGTAQVEQYF.

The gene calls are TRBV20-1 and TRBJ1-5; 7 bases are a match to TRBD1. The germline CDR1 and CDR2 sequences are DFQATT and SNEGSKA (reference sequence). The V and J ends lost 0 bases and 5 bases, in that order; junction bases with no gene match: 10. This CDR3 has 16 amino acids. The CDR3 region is CSARERYRGPDQPQHF. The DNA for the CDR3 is TGCAGTGCTAGAGAGCGCTACAGGGGACCGGATCAGCCCCAGCATTTT.

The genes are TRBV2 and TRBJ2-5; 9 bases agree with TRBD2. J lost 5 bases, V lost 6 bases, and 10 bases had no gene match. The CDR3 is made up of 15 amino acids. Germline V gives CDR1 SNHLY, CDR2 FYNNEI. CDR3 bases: TGTGCCAGCAGGCTAGCGGGGCGGTCCGGTGAGACCCAGTACTTC. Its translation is CASRLAGRSGETQYF.

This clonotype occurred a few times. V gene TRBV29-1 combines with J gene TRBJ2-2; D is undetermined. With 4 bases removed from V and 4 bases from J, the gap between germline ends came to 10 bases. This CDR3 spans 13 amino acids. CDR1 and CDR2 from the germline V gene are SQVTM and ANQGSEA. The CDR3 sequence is CSVAPGGTGELFF. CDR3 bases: TGCAGCGTTGCTCCCGGTGGCACCGGGGAGCTGTTTTTT.

CDR3 residues: CASRWDSGANVLTF. The DNA of the CDR3 is TGCGCCAGCAGGTGGGATTCTGGGGCCAACGTCCTGACTTTC. This chain connects TRBV10-2 to TRBJ2-6; D call uncertain. V was shortened by 6 bases and J by 1 base, with 7 bases between the two germline ends. The CDR3 has 14 residues. Germline V gives CDR1 WSHSY, CDR2 SAAADI.

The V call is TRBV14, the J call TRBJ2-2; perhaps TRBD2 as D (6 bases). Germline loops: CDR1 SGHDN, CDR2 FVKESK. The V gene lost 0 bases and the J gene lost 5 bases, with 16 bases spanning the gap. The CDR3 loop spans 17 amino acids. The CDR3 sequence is CASSQDRDWTRTGELFF. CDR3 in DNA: TGTGCCAGCAGCCAAGATCGGGACTGGACCCGGACCGGGGAGCTGTTTTTT.

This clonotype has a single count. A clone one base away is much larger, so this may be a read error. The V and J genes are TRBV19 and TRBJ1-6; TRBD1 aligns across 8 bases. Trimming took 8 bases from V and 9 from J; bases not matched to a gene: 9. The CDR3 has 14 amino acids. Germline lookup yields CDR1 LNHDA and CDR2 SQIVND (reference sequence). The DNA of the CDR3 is TGTGCCAGTGGCCCAACAGGGGGAAGTTCACCCCTCCACTTT. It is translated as CASGPTGGSSPLHF.

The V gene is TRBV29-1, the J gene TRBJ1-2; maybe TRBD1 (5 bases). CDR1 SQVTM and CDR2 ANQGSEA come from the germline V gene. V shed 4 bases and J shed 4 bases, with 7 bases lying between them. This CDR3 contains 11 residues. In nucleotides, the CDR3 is TGCAGCGTTGGAGGGACCTATGGCTACACCTTC. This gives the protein CSVGGTYGYTF. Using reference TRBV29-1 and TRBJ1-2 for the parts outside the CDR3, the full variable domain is SAVISQKPSRDICQRGTSLTIQCQVDSQVTMMFWYRQQPGQSLTLIATANQGSEATYESGFVIDKFPISRPNLTFSTLTVSNMSPEDSSIYLCSVGGTYGYTFGSGTRLTVV.

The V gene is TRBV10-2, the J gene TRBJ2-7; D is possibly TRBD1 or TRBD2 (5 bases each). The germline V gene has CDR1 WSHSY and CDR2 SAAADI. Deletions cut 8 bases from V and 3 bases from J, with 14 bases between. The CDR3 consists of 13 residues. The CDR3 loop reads CASVDGANYEQYF. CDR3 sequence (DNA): TGCGCCAGCGTTGACGGGGCGAACTACGAGCAGTACTTC.

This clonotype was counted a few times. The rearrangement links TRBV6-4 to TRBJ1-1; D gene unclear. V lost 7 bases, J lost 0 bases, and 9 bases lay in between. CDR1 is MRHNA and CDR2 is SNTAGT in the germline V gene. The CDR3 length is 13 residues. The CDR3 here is CASKETVNTEAFF. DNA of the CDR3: TGTGCCAGCAAAGAGACGGTGAACACTGAAGCTTTCTTT.

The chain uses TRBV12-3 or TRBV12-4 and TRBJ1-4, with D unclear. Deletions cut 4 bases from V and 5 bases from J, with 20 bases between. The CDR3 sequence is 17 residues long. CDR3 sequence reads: CASSYDHTSSGNEKLFF. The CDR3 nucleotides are TGTGCCAGCAGTTACGATCACACTAGCAGCGGAAATGAAAAACTGTTTTTT.

CDR3 residues: CASSIAVNTIYF. The CDR3 nucleotides read TGTGCCAGCAGTATCGCGGTGAACACCATATATTTT. The chain recombines TRBV12-3 or TRBV12-4 with TRBJ1-3; D unresolved. This CDR3 spans 12 amino acids. V lost 5 bases and J lost 7, with 9 bases in between.

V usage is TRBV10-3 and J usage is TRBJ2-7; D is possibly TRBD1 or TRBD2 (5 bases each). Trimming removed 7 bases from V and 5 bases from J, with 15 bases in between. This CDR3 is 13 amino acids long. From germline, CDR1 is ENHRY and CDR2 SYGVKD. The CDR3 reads CAINPGTADEQYF. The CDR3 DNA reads TGTGCCATCAATCCGGGGACCGCTGACGAGCAGTACTTC.

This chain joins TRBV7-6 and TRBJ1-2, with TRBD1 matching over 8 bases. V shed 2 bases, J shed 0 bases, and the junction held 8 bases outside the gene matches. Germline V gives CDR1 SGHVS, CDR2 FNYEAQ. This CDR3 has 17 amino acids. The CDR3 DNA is TGTGCCAGCAGCTTACCGGGACAGGCTCCAGCTAACTATGGCTACACCTTC. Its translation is CASSLPGQAPANYGYTF.

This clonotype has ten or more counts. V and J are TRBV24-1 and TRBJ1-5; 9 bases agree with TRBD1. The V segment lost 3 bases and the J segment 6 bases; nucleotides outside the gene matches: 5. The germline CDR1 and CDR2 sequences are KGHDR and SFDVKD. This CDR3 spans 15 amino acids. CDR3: CATSDRTGGGQPQHF. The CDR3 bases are TGTGCCACCAGTGATAGAACAGGGGGCGGTCAGCCCCAGCATTTT.

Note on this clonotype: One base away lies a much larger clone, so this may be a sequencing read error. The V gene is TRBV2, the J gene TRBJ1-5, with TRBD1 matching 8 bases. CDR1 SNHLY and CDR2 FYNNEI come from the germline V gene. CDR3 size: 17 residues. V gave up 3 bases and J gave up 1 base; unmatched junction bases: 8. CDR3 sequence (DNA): TGTGCCAGCAGTGATGGAGGACAGGGTGCCAGCAATCAGCCCCAGCATTTT. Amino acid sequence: CASSDGGQGASNQPQHF.